This T cell receptor (beta chain) was sequenced in a study of shared clonotypes between healthy human individuals. The CDR3 loop spans 15 amino acids. Germline-derived CDR1 and CDR2 are LNHDA and SQIVND (reference sequence). The V and J ends lost 7 bases and 2 bases respectively, with 17 bases between them. Libraries were prepared by immunoSEQ multiplex PCR; TCRdb keeps only in-frame clonotypes and omits some of them. The table has over a million clones, around 97% seen once. Comment on this clone: Antigen unknown.

The study, taken as a whole, reports: Across four donors, naive CD4 shared 5% to 6%, naive CD8 around 4%, memory CD4 2% to 2.5%, memory CD8 0.4% to 0.5%.

The origin of this receptor is a man younger than 45 in good health. Specimen: naive CD4+ T cells sorted from blood. Stated subset: CD45RA+ positively selected. The genes are TRBV19 and TRBJ2-5, with D perhaps TRBD2 (6 bases). The CDR3: CASTMNRDSQETQYF. The CDR3 DNA follows: TGTGCCAGTACTATGAACCGGGACTCACAAGAGACCCAGTACTTC.